This TCR beta chain was captured in a study of blood T cell repertoires in COVID-19 (dated by TCRdb to 2019 to 2021). At the level of the whole study: Collaborator samples came from the United States, Italy and Spain and covered acute and convalescent phases of COVID-19. Samples were obtained from the ongoing ImmuneRACE study (first 160 participants) and from 1,000 to 1,500 subjects provided by 6 global collaborators. A freely available public database, intended as a resource for researchers studying the immune response to SARS-CoV-2, is where the repertoires were released. The prospective study material was composed of cDNA or gDNA derived from T cells, B-cell-depleted T cells, or PBMCs. Where available, HLA class I and class II types were taken from metadata supplied by the sample provider and were not determined by assay-based typing. A de-identified subject ID, COVID-19 status, age in years and sex were almost always included in the sample metadata. The dataset comprised deeply sampled blood TCRbeta repertoires from subjects exposed to, actively infected with, or recovered from COVID-19. Paper-wide results and their limitations: How much clinical and demographic metadata was included differed by source and by participant, and the metadata was provided uncurated.

Samples from volunteer blood donors who had recovered from COVID-19 were contributed by a second Seattle source. Whole blood was collected in K2EDTA tubes by collaborating institutions according to the institutions' own protocols. Collaborator samples were shipped for TCRbeta analysis as frozen whole blood, isolated PBMCs, or DNA extracted from either sample type. The immunoSEQ Assay, a bias-controlled multiplex PCR, was used to amplify TCRbeta CDR3 regions from genomic DNA. The paper's data handling went like this. The number of nucleated cells in each sample was estimated by amplification of reference gene primers within the assay. To quantify the absolute abundance of each unique TCRbeta CDR3 rearrangement, sequence reads were collapsed and filtered. For each sample, productive Simpson clonality was calculated as the square root of Simpson's diversity index across productive rearrangements. Sourced from immuneACCESS, this table was stored by TCRdb with only in-frame sequences that have V and J called. A share of the clones is absent; for the studies checked, an unresolved V gene accounts for under half, and the remainder has no known explanation. That table is the source of V, J and clone size, and D and trimming were worked out from the DNA. The sample profile shows 150,000 to 200,000 clones; 88% of them were found once. Of the sample, around 2% falls within the top ten clones.

On this clone: It has no known antigen specificity. No base qualities exist here, and no much larger clone lies one base off it.

CDR1 MNHEY and CDR2 SVGAGI were looked up in the germline V gene. V sheds 0 bases and J sheds 2 bases, leaving 12 bases between their ends. Spanning cysteine to phenylalanine, the CDR3 consists of 16 amino acids. The kept DNA is CDR3 alone, 48 bases in frame from the first base. The sample comprised peripheral blood. Rearrangement joined TRBV6-5 to TRBJ2-3, with TRBD2 perhaps the D gene, on 6 matching bases. The source is a man in his fifties or sixties who had recovered from COVID-19. The DNA reads as follows: TGTGCCAGCAGTTACTCGAACGGGGGAAACACAGATACGCAGTATTTT. Its protein product is CASSYSNGGNTDTQYF.